The 3 T cell receptor beta chains below come from one sample, sequenced in a study of PD-1 blockade in mismatch repair-deficient tumors. Sequenced by immunoSEQ multiplex PCR; TCRdb stores in-frame clones only, minus some. The repertoire has 70,000 to 95,000 clones, roughly 80% of them found once; the top ten carry over 4.5%. The sample here was peripheral blood, taken 44 weeks after starting pembrolizumab. These receptor sequences come from an adult with mismatch repair-deficient cancer.

The rearrangement joins TRBV27 to TRBJ1-2; maybe TRBD1 (5 bases). CDR3 size: 14 residues. Trimming removed 4 bases at V and 2 bases at J, with 11 bases between. In germline, CDR1 is MNHEY, CDR2 SMNVEV (reference sequence). The CDR3 loop reads CASSWGGGNYGYTF. The CDR3 DNA reads as TGTGCCAGCAGTTGGGGCGGCGGGAACTATGGCTACACCTTC.

V usage is TRBV10-2 and J usage is TRBJ2-2; maybe TRBD2 (5 bases). The V end lost 2 bases, the J end lost 0 bases, and 13 bases lay between the germline ends. Germline CDR1 is WSHSY and CDR2 is SAAADI. The CDR3 has 17 amino acids. The CDR3 sequence is CASSEVTTYPNTGELFF. In DNA form, the CDR3 reads TGCGCCAGCAGTGAGGTGACTACGTACCCGAACACCGGGGAGCTGTTTTTT.

The J gene is TRBJ2-1, the V gene TRBV5-6; the D gene is possibly TRBD2 (5 bases). V gave up 5 bases and J gave up 12 bases, with 24 bases separating them. Germline assignment: CDR1 SGHDT and CDR2 YYEEEE. This CDR3 has 15 amino acids. The CDR3 reads CASSSERLPYEGQFF. The CDR3 nucleotides are TGTGCCAGCAGTTCGGAGCGCCTTCCCTACGAGGGGCAGTTCTTC.